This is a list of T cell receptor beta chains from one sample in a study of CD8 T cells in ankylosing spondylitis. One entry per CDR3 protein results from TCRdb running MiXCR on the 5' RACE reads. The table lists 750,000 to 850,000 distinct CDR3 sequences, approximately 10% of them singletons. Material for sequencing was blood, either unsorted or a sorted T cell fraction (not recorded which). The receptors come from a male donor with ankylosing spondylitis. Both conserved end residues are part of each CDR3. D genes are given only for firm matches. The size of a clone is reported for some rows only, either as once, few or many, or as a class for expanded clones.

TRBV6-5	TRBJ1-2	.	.	CASRDTVYGYTF	TGTGCCAGCAGAGACACAGTTTATGGCTACACCTTC
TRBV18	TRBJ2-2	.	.	CASSSSTGAGELFF	TGTGCCAGCTCATCGTCAACGGGTGCCGGGGAGCTGTTTTTT
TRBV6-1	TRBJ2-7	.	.	CASSEAGGPSEQYF	TGTGCCAGCAGTGAAGCGGGAGGTCCCTCCGAGCAGTACTTC
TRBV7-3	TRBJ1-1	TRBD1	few	CASTLPGQSMNTEAFF	TGTGCCAGCACCCTACCGGGACAGAGTATGAACACTGAAGCTTTCTTT
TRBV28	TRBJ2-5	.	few	CASSTPGVETQYF	TGTGCCAGCAGTACTCCGGGGGTGGAGACCCAGTACTTC
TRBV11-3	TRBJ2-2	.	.	CASSLDERTGELFF	TGTGCCAGCAGCTTAGATGAACGGACCGGGGAGCTGTTTTTT
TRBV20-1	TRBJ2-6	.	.	CSASRVWSGANVLTF	TGCAGTGCCTCGAGGGTTTGGTCTGGGGCCAACGTCCTGACTTTC
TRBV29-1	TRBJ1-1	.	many	CSVDSYTEAFF	TGCAGCGTTGACAGTTACACTGAAGCTTTCTTT
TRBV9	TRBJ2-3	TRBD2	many	CASSPRGGAGADTQYF	TGTGCCAGCAGCCCCCGGGGGGGGGCCGGCGCAGATACGCAGTATTTT
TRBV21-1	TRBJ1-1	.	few	CASWRTGRSVNTEAFF	TGTGCCAGCTGGAGGACAGGGCGATCGGTGAACACTGAAGCTTTCTTT
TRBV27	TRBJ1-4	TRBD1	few	CASSFIGTGPEKLFF	TGTGCCAGCAGTTTCATCGGGACAGGGCCTGAAAAACTGTTTTTT
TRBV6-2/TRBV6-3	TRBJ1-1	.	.	CASSYSLSVGTEAFF	TGTGCCAGCAGTTACTCGTTGAGTGTGGGGACTGAAGCTTTCTTT
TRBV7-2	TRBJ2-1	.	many	CASSLTRQEQFF	TGTGCCAGCAGCCTCACCAGGCAGGAGCAGTTCTTC
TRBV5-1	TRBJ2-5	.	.	CASSLFSGIQETQYF	TGCGCCAGCAGCTTGTTTAGCGGTATCCAAGAGACCCAGTACTTC
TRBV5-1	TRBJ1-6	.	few	CASSLQGTELDSPLHF	TGCGCCAGCAGCCTACAGGGTACAGAGTTGGATTCACCCCTCCACTTT
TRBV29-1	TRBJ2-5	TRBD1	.	CSGGQPQETQYF	TGCAGCGGGGGACAGCCCCAAGAGACCCAGTACTTC
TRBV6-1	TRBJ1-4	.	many	CASSPTRTNEKLFF	TGTGCCAGCAGTCCGACACGTACTAATGAAAAACTGTTTTTT
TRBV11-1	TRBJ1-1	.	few	CASSRRDWPEGAFF	TGTGCCAGCAGCCGTAGAGATTGGCCAGAAGGCGCTTTCTTT
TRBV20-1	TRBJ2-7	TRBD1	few	CSALGQGVTYEQYF	TGCAGTGCTCTGGGACAGGGGGTAACCTACGAGCAGTACTTC
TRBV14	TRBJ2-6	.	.	CASSQALLRGVRANVLTF	TGTGCCAGCAGCCAAGCCCTTCTGAGGGGTGTCAGGGCCAACGTCCTGACTTTC
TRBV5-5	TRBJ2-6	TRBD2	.	CASSSAGGNSGANVLTF	TGTGCCAGCAGCTCTGCGGGAGGGAACTCTGGGGCCAACGTCCTGACTTTC
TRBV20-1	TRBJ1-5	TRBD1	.	CSAYGQAGQPQHF	TGCAGTGCCTACGGACAGGCGGGTCAGCCCCAGCATTTT
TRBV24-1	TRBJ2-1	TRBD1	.	CATSRTGAREQFF	TGTGCCACCAGTAGGACAGGTGCAAGGGAGCAGTTCTTC
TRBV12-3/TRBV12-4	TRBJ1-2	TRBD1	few	CASRQGQGSYYGYTF	TGTGCCAGCAGACAGGGACAGGGGAGCTACTATGGCTACACCTTC
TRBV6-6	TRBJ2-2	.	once	CASSGAGKLFF	TGTGCCAGCAGTGGGGCGGGGAAGCTGTTTTTT
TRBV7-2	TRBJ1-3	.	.	CASSSGAFSGNTIYF	TGTGCCAGCAGTTCAGGGGCCTTTTCTGGAAACACCATATATTTT
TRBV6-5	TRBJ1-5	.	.	CASSYTWDGSYQPQHF	TGTGCCAGCAGTTACACGTGGGACGGGAGTTATCAGCCCCAGCATTTT
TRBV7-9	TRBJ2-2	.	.	CASSFFVGGTGELFF	TGTGCCAGCAGCTTTTTCGTAGGCGGCACCGGGGAGCTGTTTTTT
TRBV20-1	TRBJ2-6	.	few	CSARASSGANVLTF	TGCAGTGCTAGAGCGAGCTCTGGGGCCAACGTCCTGACTTTC
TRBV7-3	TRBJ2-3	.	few	CASALSHNTDTQYF	TGTGCCAGCGCCCTATCCCATAACACAGATACGCAGTATTTT
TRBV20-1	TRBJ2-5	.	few	CSARAVHSGPPAETQYF	TGCAGTGCTAGAGCGGTGCATTCGGGACCACCTGCGGAGACCCAGTACTTC
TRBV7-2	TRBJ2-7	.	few	CASSPMGGYEQYF	TGTGCCAGCAGCCCTATGGGCGGCTACGAGCAGTACTTC
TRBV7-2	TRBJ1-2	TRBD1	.	CASSSPSDRGYGYTF	TGTGCCAGCAGCTCTCCGTCGGACAGGGGTTATGGCTACACCTTC
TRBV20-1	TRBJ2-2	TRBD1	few	CSARGDRDTGELFF	TGCAGTGCTAGAGGGGACAGGGACACCGGGGAGCTGTTTTTT
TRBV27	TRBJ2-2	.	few	CASSRQPGTGELFF	TGTGCCAGCAGTCGGCAGCCGGGGACCGGGGAGCTGTTTTTT
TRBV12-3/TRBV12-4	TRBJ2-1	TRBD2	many	CASTRTSGSLDEQFF	TGTGCCAGCACGCGGACTAGCGGGAGTCTGGATGAGCAGTTCTTC
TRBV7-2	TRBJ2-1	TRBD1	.	CASSLRQGAEQFF	TGTGCCAGCAGCTTGAGACAGGGTGCTGAGCAGTTCTTC
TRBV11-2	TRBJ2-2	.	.	CASSIDRNGELFF	TGTGCCAGCAGCATAGACAGGAACGGGGAGCTGTTTTTT
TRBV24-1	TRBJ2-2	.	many	CATRGTTNTGELFF	TGTGCCACCCGCGGGACAACGAACACCGGGGAGCTGTTTTTT
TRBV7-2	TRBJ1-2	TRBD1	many	CASSLFRDSRFYGYTF	TGTGCCAGCAGCTTATTTCGGGACAGCCGTTTCTATGGCTACACCTTC
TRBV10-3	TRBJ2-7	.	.	CAISERRANEQYF	TGTGCCATCAGTGAGCGAAGAGCAAACGAGCAGTACTTC
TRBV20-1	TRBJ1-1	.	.	CSALQLRNTEAFF	TGCAGTGCTCTACAGCTGCGGAACACTGAAGCTTTCTTT
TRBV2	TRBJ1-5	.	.	CASSERALGGQPQHF	TGTGCCAGCAGTGAAAGGGCCCTGGGGGGTCAGCCCCAGCATTTT
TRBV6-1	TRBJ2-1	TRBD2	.	CASSRTSVPPNEQFF	TGTGCCAGCAGCCGAACTAGCGTCCCCCCGAATGAGCAGTTCTTC
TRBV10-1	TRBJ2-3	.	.	CASSTGTRTDTQYF	TGCGCCAGCAGCACCGGGACTCGCACAGATACGCAGTATTTT
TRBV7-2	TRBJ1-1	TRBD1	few	CASSSGQPFMNTEAFF	TGTGCCAGCAGCTCGGGACAGCCCTTCATGAACACTGAAGCTTTCTTT
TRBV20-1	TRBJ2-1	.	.	CSARGVGDYNEQFF	TGCAGTGCTAGAGGGGTCGGCGACTACAATGAGCAGTTCTTC
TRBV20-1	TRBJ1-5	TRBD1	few	CSAGGQAANQPQHF	TGCAGTGCTGGGGGACAGGCCGCTAATCAGCCCCAGCATTTT